This is a list of T cell receptor beta chains from one sample in a study of regulatory T cells in long-lasting Graves disease. TCRdb recomputed calls from the multiplex PCR reads with MiXCR, one row per CDR3 protein. The table shows roughly 400,000 distinct CDR3 sequences, with over 15% occurring only once. A further study also used this sample, focusing on T cells in Graves' hyperthyroidism and ophthalmopathy.

The sample consisted of peripheral blood mononuclear cells (PBMCs), taken at new diagnosis, from a patient treated with antithyroid drugs. These receptors were collected from a woman aged 18 to 35 with Graves disease. CDR3s include the opening cysteine and the closing phenylalanine or tryptophan. Fields, in order: J gene, CDR3 length, V gene, clone size, D gene, CDR3 protein, CDR3 DNA. D genes are given only for firm matches. Size is stated for part of the rows, as once, few or many counts, or as a class when the clone is expanded.

>TRBJ2-7|15|TRBV7-9|-|TRBD1
CASSLGWDRVNEQYF
TGTGCCAGCAGCTTAGGTTGGGACAGGGTTAATGAGCAGTACTTC
>TRBJ2-3|13|TRBV29-1|-|TRBD2
CSVGGGFSDTQYF
TGCAGCGTTGGGGGAGGGTTCTCAGATACGCAGTATTTT
>TRBJ2-2|12|TRBV30|-|-
CAWSVSLGELFF
TGTGCCTGGAGTGTATCGCTCGGGGAGCTGTTTTTT
>TRBJ2-2|17|TRBV19|-|TRBD2
CASSTPPSGSLSGELFF
TGTGCCAGTAGTACTCCCCCCAGCGGGAGCCTTTCCGGGGAGCTGTTTTTT
>TRBJ2-2|14|TRBV5-1|-|-
CATHEGPGSGELFF
TGCGCCACCCACGAGGGCCCTGGCTCCGGGGAGCTGTTTTTT
>TRBJ1-1|15|TRBV28|-|-
CASSLQGQSRKKAFF
TGTGCCAGCAGTTTACAGGGCCAATCGAGGAAAAAAGCTTTCTTT
>TRBJ2-1|14|TRBV5-1|few|TRBD2
CASSPSGIYNEQFF
TGCGCCAGCAGCCCTAGCGGGATCTACAATGAGCAGTTCTTC
>TRBJ1-5|16|TRBV27|many|TRBD1
CASSPVTGVGNQPQHF
TGTGCCAGCAGTCCAGTGACAGGGGTGGGCAATCAGCCCCAGCATTTT
>TRBJ2-3|15|TRBV20-1|-|TRBD1
CSASSDRGRTDTQYF
TGCAGTGCTAGCTCAGACAGGGGGCGTACAGATACGCAGTATTTT
>TRBJ2-2|14|TRBV29-1|few|TRBD1
CSVGQGPNTGELFF
TGCAGCGTTGGACAGGGCCCGAACACCGGGGAGCTGTTTTTT
>TRBJ2-7|14|TRBV2|many|-
CASSDRRGPYEQYF
TGTGCCAGCAGTGACCGTCGGGGTCCGTACGAGCAGTACTTC
>TRBJ2-7|13|TRBV10-3|many|-
CAITDRGDYEQYF
TGTGCCATCACGGACCGAGGCGACTACGAGCAGTACTTC
>TRBJ1-3|14|TRBV5-6|-|-
CASSFPDSGNTIYF
TGTGCCAGCAGCTTCCCAGACTCTGGAAACACCATATATTTT
>TRBJ1-2|15|TRBV3-1|-|-
CASSQDSGIIYGYTF
TGTGCCAGCAGCCAAGATTCGGGAATCATCTATGGCTACACCTTC
>TRBJ2-5|13|TRBV6-1|many|-
CASTPRYQETQYF
TGTGCCAGCACCCCAAGGTACCAAGAGACCCAGTACTTC
>TRBJ2-5|14|TRBV29-1|many|-
CSVVISPGPETQYF
TGCAGCGTTGTTATTTCCCCGGGACCAGAGACCCAGTACTTC
>TRBJ2-1|13|TRBV25-1|-|-
CASRVSSYNEQFF
TGTGCCAGCAGGGTCAGCTCCTACAATGAGCAGTTCTTC
>TRBJ1-1|14|TRBV6-1|-|TRBD1
CASTRQGEYTEAFF
TGTGCCAGCACGCGACAGGGGGAATACACTGAAGCTTTCTTT
>TRBJ2-5|15|TRBV20-1|once|TRBD2
CSANKAGEPQETQYF
TGCAGTGCAAATAAAGCGGGAGAGCCCCAAGAGACCCAGTACTTC
>TRBJ2-1|16|TRBV3-1|many|TRBD1
CASSSSGQGSYNEQFF
TGTGCCAGCAGCTCTTCAGGACAGGGCTCCTACAATGAGCAGTTCTTC
>TRBJ1-1|19|TRBV28|-|-
CASSLWRQGFRGGNTEAFF
TGTGCCAGCAGTTTATGGCGGCAGGGGTTTAGAGGGGGGAACACTGAAGCTTTCTTT
>TRBJ1-1|16|TRBV11-2|many|TRBD1
CASSLGPDRANTEAFF
TGTGCCAGCAGCTTAGGCCCTGACAGGGCTAACACTGAAGCTTTCTTT
>TRBJ2-3|17|TRBV10-3|-|TRBD2
CAISDLRTSGSTDTQYF
TGTGCCATCAGTGACTTGCGGACTAGCGGGAGCACAGATACGCAGTATTTT
>TRBJ1-5|12|TRBV2|many|-
CASAGTRQPQHF
TGTGCCAGCGCAGGGACTCGGCAGCCCCAGCATTTT
>TRBJ1-4|17|TRBV7-9|-|-
CASSLGRTATTNEKLFF
TGTGCCAGCAGCTTGGGTCGGACAGCCACAACTAATGAAAAACTGTTTTTT
>TRBJ2-1|17|TRBV11-2|-|TRBD2
CASSSTGTSGSKGEQFF
TGTGCCAGCAGCTCCACCGGGACTAGCGGGAGTAAGGGTGAGCAGTTCTTC
>TRBJ1-1|14|TRBV6-1|-|-
CANSRAGMNTEAFF
TGTGCCAACTCCCGGGCGGGAATGAACACTGAAGCTTTCTTT
>TRBJ2-7|15|TRBV28|many|-
CASRPQGAPAYEQYF
TGTGCCAGCAGACCACAGGGAGCCCCCGCCTACGAGCAGTACTTC
>TRBJ2-1|15|TRBV9|-|-
CASSAQISSYNEQFF
TGTGCCAGCAGCGCACAGATAAGCTCCTACAATGAGCAGTTCTTC
>TRBJ1-1|17|TRBV18|-|-
CASSQEIMGARNTEAFF
TGTGCCAGCTCACAAGAGATTATGGGGGCGAGAAACACTGAAGCTTTCTTT